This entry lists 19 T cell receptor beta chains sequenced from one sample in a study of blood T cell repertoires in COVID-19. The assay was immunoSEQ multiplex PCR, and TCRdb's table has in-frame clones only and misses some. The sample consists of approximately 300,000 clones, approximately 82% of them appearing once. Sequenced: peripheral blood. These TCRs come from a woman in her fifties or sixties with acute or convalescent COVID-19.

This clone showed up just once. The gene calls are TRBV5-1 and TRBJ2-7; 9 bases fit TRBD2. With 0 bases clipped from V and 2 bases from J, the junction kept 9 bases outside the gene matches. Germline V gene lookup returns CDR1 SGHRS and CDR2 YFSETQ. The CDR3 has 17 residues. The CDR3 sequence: CASSLVPLAGETYEQYF. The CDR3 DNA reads TGCGCCAGCAGCTTGGTACCGTTAGCGGGGGAAACCTACGAGCAGTACTTC.

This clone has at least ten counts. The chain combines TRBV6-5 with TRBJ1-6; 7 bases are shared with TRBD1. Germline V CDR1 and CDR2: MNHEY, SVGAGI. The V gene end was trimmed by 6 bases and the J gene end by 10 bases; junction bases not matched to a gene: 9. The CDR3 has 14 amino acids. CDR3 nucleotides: TGTGCCAGCAGCCCCGACAGGGAGAGCTCACCCCTCCACTTT. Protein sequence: CASSPDRESSPLHF.

CDR3 sequence reads: CAWSGLGASPLHF. Written as DNA, the CDR3 is TGTGCCTGGAGCGGATTGGGGGCTTCACCCCTCCACTTT. V is TRBV30 and J is TRBJ1-6; a weak D match, TRBD1 (6 bases). The germline V gene has CDR1 GTSNPN and CDR2 SVGIG (reference sequence). This CDR3 contains 13 residues. V was shortened by 3 bases and J by 9 bases, with 12 bases between the two germline ends.

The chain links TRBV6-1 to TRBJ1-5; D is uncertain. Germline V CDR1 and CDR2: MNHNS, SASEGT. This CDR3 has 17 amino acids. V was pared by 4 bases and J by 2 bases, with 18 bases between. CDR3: CASSVSRSLGGNQPQHF. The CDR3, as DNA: TGTGCCAGCAGTGTATCTAGGTCCTTGGGAGGCAATCAGCCCCAGCATTTT.

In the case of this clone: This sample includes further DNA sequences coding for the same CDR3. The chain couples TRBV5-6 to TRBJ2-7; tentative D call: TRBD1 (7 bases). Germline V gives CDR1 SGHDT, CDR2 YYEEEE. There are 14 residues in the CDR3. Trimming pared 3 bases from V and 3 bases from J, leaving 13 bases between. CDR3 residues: CASSSYRGGYEQYV. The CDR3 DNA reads TGTGCCAGCAGCTCTTACAGGGGAGGCTACGAGCAGTACGTC.

The CDR3 protein is CSVGFGGTNYGYTF. CDR3 in DNA: TGCAGCGTTGGGTTCGGGGGGACTAACTATGGCTACACCTTC. The chain has TRBV29-1 and TRBJ1-2, with D perhaps matching TRBD1 (5 bases). V was cut by 4 bases and J by 0 bases, with 12 bases left in between. Germline V gene sequence: CDR1 SQVTM, CDR2 ANQGSEA. The CDR3 has 14 amino acids.

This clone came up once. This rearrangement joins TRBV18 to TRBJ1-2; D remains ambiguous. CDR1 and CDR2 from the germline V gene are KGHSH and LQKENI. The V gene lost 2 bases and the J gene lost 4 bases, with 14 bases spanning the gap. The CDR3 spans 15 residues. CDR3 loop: CASSPGLRGPYGYTF. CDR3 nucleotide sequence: TGTGCCAGCTCACCAGGCCTCCGGGGTCCCTATGGCTACACCTTC.

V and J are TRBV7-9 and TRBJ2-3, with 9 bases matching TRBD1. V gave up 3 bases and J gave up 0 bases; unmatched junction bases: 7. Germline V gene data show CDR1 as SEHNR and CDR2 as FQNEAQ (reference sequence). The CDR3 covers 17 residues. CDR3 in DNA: TGTGCCAGCAGCTTGTTGACAGGGGGTTTAAGCACAGATACGCAGTATTTT. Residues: CASSLLTGGLSTDTQYF.

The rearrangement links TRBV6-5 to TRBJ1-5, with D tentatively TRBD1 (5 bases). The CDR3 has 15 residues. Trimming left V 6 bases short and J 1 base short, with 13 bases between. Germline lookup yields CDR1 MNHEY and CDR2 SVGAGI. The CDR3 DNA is TGTGCCAGCAGGTACGGGGGAGGAAGCAATCAGCCCCAGCATTTT. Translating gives CASRYGGGSNQPQHF.

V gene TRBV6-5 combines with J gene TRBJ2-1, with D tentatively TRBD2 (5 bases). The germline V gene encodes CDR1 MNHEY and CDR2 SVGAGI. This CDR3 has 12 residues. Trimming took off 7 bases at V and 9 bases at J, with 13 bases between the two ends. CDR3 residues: CASNGVFGEQFF. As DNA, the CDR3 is TGTGCCAGCAACGGGGTCTTTGGTGAGCAGTTCTTC.

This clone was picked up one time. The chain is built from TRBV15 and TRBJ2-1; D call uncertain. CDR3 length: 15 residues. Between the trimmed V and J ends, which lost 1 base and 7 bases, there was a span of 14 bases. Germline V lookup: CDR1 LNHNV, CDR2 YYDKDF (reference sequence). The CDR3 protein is CATSRAGTLENEQFF. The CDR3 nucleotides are TGTGCCACCAGCAGAGCAGGTACGTTGGAAAATGAGCAGTTCTTC.

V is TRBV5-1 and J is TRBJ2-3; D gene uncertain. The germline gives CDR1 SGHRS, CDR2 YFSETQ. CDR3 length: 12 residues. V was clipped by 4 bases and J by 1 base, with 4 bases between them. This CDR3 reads CASSEGTDTQYF. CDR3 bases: TGCGCCAGCAGCGAGGGCACAGATACGCAGTATTTT. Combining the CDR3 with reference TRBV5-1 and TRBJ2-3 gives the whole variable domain KAGVTQTPRYLIKTRGQQVTLSCSPISGHRSVSWYQQTPGQGLQFLFEYFSETQRNKGNFPGRFSGRQFSNSRSEMNVSTLELGDSALYLCASSEGTDTQYFGPGTRLTVL.

The CDR3, as DNA: TGTGCCAGCAGCCCGCCCGGGGGGGCAAACACTGAAGCTTTCTTT. Its translation: CASSPPGGANTEAFF. The V and J genes are TRBV13 and TRBJ1-1; TRBD1 might be the D (6 bases). V was pared by 5 bases and J by 2 bases, with 15 bases between. Germline V gene data show CDR1 as PRHDT and CDR2 as FYEKMQ (reference sequence). This CDR3 spans 15 amino acids.

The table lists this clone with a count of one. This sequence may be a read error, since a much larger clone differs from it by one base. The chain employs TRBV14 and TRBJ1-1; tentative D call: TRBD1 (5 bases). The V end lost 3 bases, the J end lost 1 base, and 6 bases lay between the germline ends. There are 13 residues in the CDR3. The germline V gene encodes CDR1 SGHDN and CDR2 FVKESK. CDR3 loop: CASSHQGNTEAFF. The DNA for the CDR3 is TGTGCCAGCAGCCACCAGGGGAACACTGAAGCTTTCTTT.

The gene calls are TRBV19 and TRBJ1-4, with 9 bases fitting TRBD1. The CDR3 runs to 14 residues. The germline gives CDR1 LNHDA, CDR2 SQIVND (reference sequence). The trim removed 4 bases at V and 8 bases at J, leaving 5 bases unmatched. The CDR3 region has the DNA TGTGCCAGTAGTAGACAGGGGGATGACGAAAAACTGTTTTTT. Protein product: CASSRQGDDEKLFF.

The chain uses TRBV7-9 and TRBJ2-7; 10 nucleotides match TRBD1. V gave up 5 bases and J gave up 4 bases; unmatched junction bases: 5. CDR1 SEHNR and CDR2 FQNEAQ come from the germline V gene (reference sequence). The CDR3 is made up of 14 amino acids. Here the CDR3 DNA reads TGTGCCAGCAGCCATCCGGGACAGGGGTACGAGCAGTACTTC. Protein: CASSHPGQGYEQYF.

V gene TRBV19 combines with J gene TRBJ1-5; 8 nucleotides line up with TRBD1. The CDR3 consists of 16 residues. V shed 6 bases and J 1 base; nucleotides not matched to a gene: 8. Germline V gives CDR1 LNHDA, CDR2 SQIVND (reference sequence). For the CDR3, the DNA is TGTGCCAGTAGCAGCTGGACAGGGAGGAGCAATCAGCCCCAGCATTTT. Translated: CASSSWTGRSNQPQHF.

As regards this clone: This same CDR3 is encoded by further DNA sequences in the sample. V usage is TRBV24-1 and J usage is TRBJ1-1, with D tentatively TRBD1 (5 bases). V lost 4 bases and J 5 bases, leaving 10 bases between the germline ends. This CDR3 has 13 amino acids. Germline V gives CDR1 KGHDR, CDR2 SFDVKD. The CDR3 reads CATSEGGGTEAFF. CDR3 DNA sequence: TGTGCCACCAGTGAGGGGGGAGGGACTGAAGCTTTCTTT.

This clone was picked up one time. This CDR3 is CASSFEAEGANVLTF. In nucleotides, the CDR3 is TGCGCCAGCAGCTTCGAGGCAGAGGGGGCCAACGTCCTGACTTTC. The genes are TRBV5-1 and TRBJ2-6; D is unclear. Trimming removed 2 bases at V and 4 bases at J, with 10 bases between. The CDR3 contains 15 residues. The germline V gene has CDR1 SGHRS and CDR2 YFSETQ.